The entry below gives a single TCR beta chain sequence along with its context. The antigen is undetermined. This sample was included in a study of OX40 agonist ivuxolimab in advanced cancers. Overall study context: An anti-OX40 (CD134) antibody with agonistic activity, ivuxolimab, was administered to patients. General study findings and limits: Expanded clones tended on average to be more numerous among CD8+ T cells than CD4+.

Using immunoSEQ multiplex PCR, the repertoire was profiled, and TCRdb retains in-frame clones only, with some absent. In the table there are approximately 74,000 clones, roughly four fifths of which are singletons. This CDR3 has 15 amino acids. Germline V gene lookup returns CDR1 SGHRS and CDR2 YFSETQ. Trimming took 0 bases from V and 5 from J, leaving 15 bases between them. This sequence joins TRBV5-1 and TRBJ2-7; unclear D gene. The source was CD4+ or CD8+ T cells sorted from blood, collected in a trial of the OX40 agonist ivuxolimab. The receptor's source is an adult with an advanced solid tumor such as melanoma, head and neck, liver or kidney cancer. The CDR3 region is CASSLESEIVHEQYF. Written as DNA, the CDR3 is TGCGCCAGCAGCTTGGAGTCAGAGATTGTTCACGAGCAGTACTTC.